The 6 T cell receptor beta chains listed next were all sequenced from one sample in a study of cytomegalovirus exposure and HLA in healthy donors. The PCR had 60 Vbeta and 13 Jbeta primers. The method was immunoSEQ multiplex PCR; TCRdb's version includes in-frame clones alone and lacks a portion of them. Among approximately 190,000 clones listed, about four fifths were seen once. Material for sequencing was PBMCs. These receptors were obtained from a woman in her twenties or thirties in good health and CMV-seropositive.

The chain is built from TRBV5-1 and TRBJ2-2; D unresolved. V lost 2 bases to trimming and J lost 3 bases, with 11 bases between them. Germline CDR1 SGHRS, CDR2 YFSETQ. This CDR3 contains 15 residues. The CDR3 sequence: CASSFAIADTGELFF. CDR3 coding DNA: TGCGCCAGCAGCTTCGCCATAGCTGACACCGGGGAGCTGTTTTTT.

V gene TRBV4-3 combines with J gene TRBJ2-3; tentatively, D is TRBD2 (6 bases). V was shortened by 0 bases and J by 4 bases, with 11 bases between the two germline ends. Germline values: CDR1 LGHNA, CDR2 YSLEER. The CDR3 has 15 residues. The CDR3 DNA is TGCGCCAGCAGCCAAGAGACGGGAGAGGCAGATACGCAGTATTTT. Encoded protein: CASSQETGEADTQYF.

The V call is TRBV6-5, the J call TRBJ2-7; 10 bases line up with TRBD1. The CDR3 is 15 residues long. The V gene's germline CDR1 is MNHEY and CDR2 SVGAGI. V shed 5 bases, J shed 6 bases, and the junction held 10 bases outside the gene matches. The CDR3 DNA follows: TGTGCCAGCAGTAGACCCGGGACAGGGGAAAGCGAGCAGTACTTC. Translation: CASSRPGTGESEQYF.

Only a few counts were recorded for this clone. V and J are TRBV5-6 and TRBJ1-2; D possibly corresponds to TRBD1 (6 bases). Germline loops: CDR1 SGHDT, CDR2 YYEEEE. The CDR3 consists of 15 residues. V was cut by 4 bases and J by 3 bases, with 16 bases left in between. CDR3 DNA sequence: TGTGCCAGCAGCCCGGCGGGGGCGGGGGACTATGGCTACACCTTC. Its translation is CASSPAGAGDYGYTF.

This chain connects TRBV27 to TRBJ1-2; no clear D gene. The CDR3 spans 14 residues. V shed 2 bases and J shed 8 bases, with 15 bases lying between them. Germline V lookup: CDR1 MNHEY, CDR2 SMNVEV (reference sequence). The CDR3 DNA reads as TGTGCCAGCAGTTTAGGAGATCGGCCGGGAGGCTACACCTTC. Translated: CASSLGDRPGGYTF.

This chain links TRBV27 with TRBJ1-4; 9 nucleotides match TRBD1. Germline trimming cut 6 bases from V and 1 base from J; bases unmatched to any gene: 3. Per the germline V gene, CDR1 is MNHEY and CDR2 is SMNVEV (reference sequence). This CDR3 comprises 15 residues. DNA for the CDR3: TGTGCCAGCAGACCGACAGGGGGAACTAATGAAAAACTGTTTTTT. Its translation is CASRPTGGTNEKLFF.